Given below is one TCR beta chain in context. Antigen specificity is unknown. The data originate from a study of identifying expanded T cells in peripheral blood. Findings and caveats of the study: About 1.3 clones differed between technical replicates, versus about 15 and 19 over time. Across healthy donors, higher total template counts meant significantly greater approximately two-week count variance.

Between the trimmed V and J ends, which lost 4 bases and 0 bases, there was a span of 10 bases. The CDR3 runs to 15 residues. The germline gives CDR1 SGHAT, CDR2 FQNNGV. TCRdb keeps only in-frame clones here, not all; method: immunoSEQ multiplex PCR. Found here are around 91,000 clones, 88% of them singletons; the top ten hold roughly 4%. The sample was blood. The sequence came from a person aged 18 to 69 in good health. The J gene is TRBJ1-5, the V gene TRBV11-2, with a weak D call TRBD1 (6 bases). In DNA, the CDR3 is TGTGCCAGCAGCTCAGGACAGTCTAGCAATCAGCCCCAGCATTTT. Translating gives CASSSGQSSNQPQHF.